This is a list of T cell receptor beta chains from one sample in a study of T-cell reconstitution after alpha-beta-depleted transplantation in children. In TCRdb, the PCR reads were re-called with MiXCR into one record per CDR3 protein. The data hold 550,000 to 600,000 distinct CDR3 sequences, with under 30% observed a single time. The sequencing used PBMCs, mostly from graft donor cells, collected 360 days after TCRalphabeta/CD19-depleted stem cell transplant. These receptors were obtained from a boy under three years old who had a stem cell transplant for acute myeloid leukemia, so the T cells may come from the graft donor. The CDR3 runs from the conserved cysteine through the conserved F or W. A D gene is named only where the DNA matches it firmly. The size entry is marked missing in some rows and otherwise reads once, few, many or a size class.

-	-	TRBV7-2	TRBJ2-6	CASSLRGTNVLTF	TGTGCCAGCAGCCTTCGGGGGACCAACGTCCTGACTTTC
-	-	TRBV3-1	TRBJ2-3	CASSQQSVTDTQYF	TGTGCCAGCAGCCAACAATCAGTCACAGATACGCAGTATTTT
-	many	TRBV4-2	TRBJ2-7	CASSRTPARDTHEQYF	TGTGCCAGCAGCCGAACCCCTGCCCGGGACACCCACGAGCAGTACTTC
-	-	TRBV9	TRBJ2-5	CASSVFRGIQETQYF	TGTGCCAGCAGCGTATTCCGGGGGATCCAAGAGACCCAGTACTTC
-	-	TRBV3-1	TRBJ2-7	CASSQGPGNDEQYF	TGTGCCAGCAGCCAAGGGCCAGGGAACGACGAGCAGTACTTC
-	-	TRBV21-1	TRBJ2-2	CASYDKGQDTGELFF	TGTGCCAGCTACGACAAAGGACAGGACACCGGGGAGCTGTTTTTT
TRBD1	-	TRBV3-1	TRBJ1-6	CASSQWDSANSPLHF	TGTGCCAGCAGCCAATGGGACAGTGCCAATTCACCCCTCCACTTT
-	few	TRBV15	TRBJ1-3	CATSRSVTGTGNTIYF	TGTGCCACCAGCCGAAGTGTGACTGGCACTGGAAACACCATATATTTT
TRBD2	-	TRBV7-2	TRBJ2-3	CASSFPSGADTQYF	TGTGCCAGCAGCTTTCCTAGCGGGGCTGATACGCAGTATTTT
-	many	TRBV20-1	TRBJ2-7	CSAFFRGPYEQYF	TGCAGTGCCTTTTTCAGGGGTCCCTACGAGCAGTACTTC
-	-	TRBV6-5	TRBJ2-4	CASSSRGVGKNIQYF	TGTGCCAGCAGTTCAAGGGGCGTGGGCAAAAACATTCAGTACTTC
TRBD1	-	TRBV20-1	TRBJ2-7	CSASYPRQGLYEQYF	TGCAGTGCTAGTTATCCCCGACAGGGGCTGTACGAGCAGTACTTC
-	-	TRBV4-3	TRBJ2-5	CASSRLYGTPQETQYF	TGCGCCAGCAGCCGACTGTACGGTACACCCCAAGAGACCCAGTACTTC
-	many	TRBV12-3/TRBV12-4	TRBJ2-2	CARPGPSTGELFF	TGTGCCAGGCCGGGACCCTCCACCGGGGAGCTGTTTTTT
-	few	TRBV5-8	TRBJ2-1	CASSPTGTYGEQFF	TGTGCCAGCAGTCCAACCGGGACCTATGGGGAGCAGTTCTTC
-	few	TRBV4-3	TRBJ2-1	CASSPGRGPKFF	TGCGCCAGCAGCCCTGGCCGGGGGCCTAAATTCTTC
-	-	TRBV3-1	TRBJ1-1	CASSDTTGRVGLAFF	TGTGCCAGCAGCGATACCACCGGCAGGGTTGGTTTGGCTTTCTTT
TRBD1	-	TRBV4-2	TRBJ2-2	CASSQGQGSYTGELFF	TGTGCCAGCAGCCAAGGACAGGGTTCCTACACCGGGGAGCTGTTTTTT
TRBD2	-	TRBV15	TRBJ2-1	CATSTGTSGVDEQFF	TGTGCCACCAGCACCGGGACTAGCGGGGTGGATGAGCAGTTCTTC
TRBD2	-	TRBV20-1	TRBJ2-1	CSAMGHTSGGAQYNEQFF	TGCAGTGCTATGGGGCATACTAGCGGGGGGGCACAGTACAATGAGCAGTTCTTC
-	many	TRBV20-1	TRBJ2-2	CSARTDRATGELFF	TGCAGTGCTAGGACCGATCGAGCGACCGGGGAGCTGTTTTTT
TRBD2	-	TRBV7-2	TRBJ2-5	CASSRPTLRGGQETQYF	TGTGCCAGCAGCCGACCCACCCTTCGCGGGGGCCAAGAGACCCAGTACTTC
TRBD1	-	TRBV2	TRBJ2-2	CASRDQGARNGELFF	TGTGCCAGCAGAGACCAGGGGGCGCGTAACGGGGAGCTGTTTTTT
TRBD1	-	TRBV9	TRBJ2-7	CASSPGQGSHEQYF	TGTGCCAGCAGCCCAGGACAGGGCTCCCACGAGCAGTACTTC
-	-	TRBV20-1	TRBJ2-5	CSATTGFRETQYF	TGCAGTGCAACTACAGGGTTTCGAGAGACCCAGTACTTC
-	few	TRBV20-1	TRBJ2-3	CSARRASTDTQYF	TGCAGTGCTAGGAGAGCCAGCACAGATACGCAGTATTTT
-	few	TRBV20-1	TRBJ2-7	CSARDVAPYEQYF	TGCAGTGCTAGAGATGTGGCTCCCTACGAGCAGTACTTC
-	many	TRBV7-2	TRBJ2-2	CASSLVSSELFF	TGTGCCAGCAGCTTAGTATCATCGGAGCTGTTTTTT
TRBD1	many	TRBV20-1	TRBJ2-1	CSACGTGGFPEQFF	TGCAGTGCTTGTGGGACAGGGGGCTTCCCAGAGCAGTTCTTC
-	few	TRBV29-1	TRBJ2-1	CSGQGYNEQFF	TGCAGCGGGCAGGGCTACAATGAGCAGTTCTTC
-	many	TRBV12-3/TRBV12-4	TRBJ2-2	CASSLRTGELFF	TGTGCCAGCAGCTTAAGGACCGGGGAGCTGTTTTTT
-	-	TRBV7-2	TRBJ2-2	CASSLARWDGGTGELFF	TGTGCCAGCAGCTTAGCCAGATGGGACGGGGGCACCGGGGAGCTGTTTTTT
-	-	TRBV7-9	TRBJ2-5	CASSSTSRLEETQYF	TGTGCCAGCAGTTCCACTAGCCGGTTGGAGGAGACCCAGTACTTC
-	-	TRBV11-3	TRBJ2-6	CASSRGRISGANVLTF	TGTGCCAGTTCAAGGGGTAGGATCTCTGGGGCCAACGTCCTGACTTTC
-	few	TRBV12-3/TRBV12-4	TRBJ2-2	CTSSFRSGSGANTGELFF	TGTACCAGCAGTTTTCGGTCGGGGTCAGGCGCGAACACCGGGGAGCTGTTTTTT
TRBD1	few	TRBV27	TRBJ2-5	CASSSRDSPETQYF	TGTGCCAGCAGTTCTCGGGACAGTCCGGAGACCCAGTACTTC
TRBD1	-	TRBV6-5	TRBJ1-2	CASSYAPGGYGYTF	TGTGCCAGCAGTTACGCGCCAGGGGGCTATGGCTACACCTTC
-	-	TRBV20-1	TRBJ1-1	CSAPGKSDTEAFF	TGCAGTGCCCCAGGGAAATCGGACACTGAAGCTTTCTTT
-	many	TRBV12-3/TRBV12-4	TRBJ2-3	CASSLEAQITDTQYF	TGTGCCAGCAGTTTGGAGGCACAGATCACAGATACGCAGTATTTT
-	-	TRBV30	TRBJ1-1	CAWSVSPKRKLNTEAFF	TGTGCCTGGAGTGTATCCCCCAAACGGAAACTGAACACTGAAGCTTTCTTT
TRBD1	many	TRBV6-5	TRBJ2-1	CASSSTGGGYNEQFF	TGTGCCAGCAGTTCGACAGGGGGCGGCTACAATGAGCAGTTCTTC
-	-	TRBV5-5	TRBJ2-2	CASSPPITGELFF	TGTGCCAGCAGCCCCCCAATCACCGGGGAGCTGTTTTTT